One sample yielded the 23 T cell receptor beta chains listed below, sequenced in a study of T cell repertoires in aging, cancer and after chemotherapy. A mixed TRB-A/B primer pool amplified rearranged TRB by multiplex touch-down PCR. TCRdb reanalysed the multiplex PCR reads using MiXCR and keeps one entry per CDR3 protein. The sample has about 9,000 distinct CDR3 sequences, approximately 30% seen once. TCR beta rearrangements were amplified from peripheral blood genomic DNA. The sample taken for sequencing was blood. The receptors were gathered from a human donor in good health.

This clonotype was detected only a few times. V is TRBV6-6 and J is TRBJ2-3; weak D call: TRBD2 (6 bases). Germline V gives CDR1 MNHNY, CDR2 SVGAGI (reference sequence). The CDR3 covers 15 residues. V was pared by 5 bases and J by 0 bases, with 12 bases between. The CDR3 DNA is TGTGCCAGCAGTCGCACTAGCCCTAGCACAGATACGCAGTATTTT. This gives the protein CASSRTSPSTDTQYF.

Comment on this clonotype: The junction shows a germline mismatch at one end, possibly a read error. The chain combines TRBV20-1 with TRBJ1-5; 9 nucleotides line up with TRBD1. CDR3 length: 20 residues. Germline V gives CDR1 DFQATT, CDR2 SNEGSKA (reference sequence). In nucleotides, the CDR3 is TGCAGTGCTAGTTCACAGGGGGCGCGGGGCATGGATATCGGCAATCAGCACCAGCATTTT. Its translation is CSASSQGARGMDIGNQHQHF.

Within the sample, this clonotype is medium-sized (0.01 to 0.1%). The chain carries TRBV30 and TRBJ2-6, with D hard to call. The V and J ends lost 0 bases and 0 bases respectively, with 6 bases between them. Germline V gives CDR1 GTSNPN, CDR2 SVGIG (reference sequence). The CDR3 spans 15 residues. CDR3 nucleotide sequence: TGTGCCTGGAGTGTACACATCTCTGGGGCCAACGTCCTGACTTTC. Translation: CAWSVHISGANVLTF.

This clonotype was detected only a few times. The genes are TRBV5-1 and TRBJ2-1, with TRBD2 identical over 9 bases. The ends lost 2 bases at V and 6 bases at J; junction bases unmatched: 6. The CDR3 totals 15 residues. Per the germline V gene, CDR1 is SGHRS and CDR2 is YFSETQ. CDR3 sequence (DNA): TGCGCCAGCAGCTTTAGCGGGGGAGTTGGCAATGAGCAGTTCTTC. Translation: CASSFSGGVGNEQFF.

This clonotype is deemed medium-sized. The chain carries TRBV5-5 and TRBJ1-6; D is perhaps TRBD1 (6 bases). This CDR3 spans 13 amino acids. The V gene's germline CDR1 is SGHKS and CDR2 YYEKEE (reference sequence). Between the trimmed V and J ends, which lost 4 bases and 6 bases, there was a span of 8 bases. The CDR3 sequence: CASSEDSNSPLHF. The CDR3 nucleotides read TGTGCCAGCAGCGAGGACAGTAATTCACCCCTCCACTTT.

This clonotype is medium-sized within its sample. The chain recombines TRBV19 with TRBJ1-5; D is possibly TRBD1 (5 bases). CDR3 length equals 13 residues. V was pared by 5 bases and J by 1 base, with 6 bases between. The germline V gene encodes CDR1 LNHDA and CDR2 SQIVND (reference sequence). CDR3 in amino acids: CASSWGSNQPQHF. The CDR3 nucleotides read TGTGCCAGTAGTTGGGGCAGCAATCAGCCCCAGCATTTT.

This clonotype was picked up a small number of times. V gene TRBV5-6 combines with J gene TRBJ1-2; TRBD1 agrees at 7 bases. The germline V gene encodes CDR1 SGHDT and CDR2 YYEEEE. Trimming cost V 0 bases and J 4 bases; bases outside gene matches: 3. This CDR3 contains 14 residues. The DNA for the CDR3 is TGTGCCAGCAGCTTGGGCGACAGGGCCTATGGCTACACCTTC. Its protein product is CASSLGDRAYGYTF.

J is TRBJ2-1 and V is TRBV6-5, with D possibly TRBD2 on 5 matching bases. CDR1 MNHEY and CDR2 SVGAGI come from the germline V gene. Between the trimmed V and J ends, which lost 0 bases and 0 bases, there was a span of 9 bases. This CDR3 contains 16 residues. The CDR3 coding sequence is TGTGCCAGCAGTTACTCGAGGGCTAGCTCCTACAATGAGCAGTTCTTC. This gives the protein CASSYSRASSYNEQFF.

The CDR3 coding sequence is TGTGCCAGCAGTTTTTTGGGGCCGGGGGCAGATACGCAGTATTTT. This sequence encodes CASSFLGPGADTQYF. V is TRBV12-3 or TRBV12-4 and J is TRBJ2-3; a possible D gene is TRBD2 (6 bases). V lost 3 bases, J lost 4 bases, and 14 bases lay in between. The CDR3 loop spans 15 amino acids.

CDR3: CASSPDPSTEAFF. CDR3 nucleotides: TGTGCCAGCAGCCCGGACCCGAGCACTGAAGCTTTCTTT. The chain is built from TRBV5-4 and TRBJ1-1, with D hard to call. Trimming removed 4 bases at V and 4 bases at J, with 11 bases between. Germline values: CDR1 SGHNT, CDR2 YYREEE (reference sequence). The CDR3 is made up of 13 amino acids.

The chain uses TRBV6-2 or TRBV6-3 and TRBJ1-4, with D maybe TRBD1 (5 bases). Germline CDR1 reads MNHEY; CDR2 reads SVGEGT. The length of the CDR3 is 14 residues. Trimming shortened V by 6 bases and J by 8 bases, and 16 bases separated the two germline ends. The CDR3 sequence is CASSPVDTGEKLFF. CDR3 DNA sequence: TGTGCCAGCAGCCCCGTGGACACCGGAGAAAAACTGTTTTTT.

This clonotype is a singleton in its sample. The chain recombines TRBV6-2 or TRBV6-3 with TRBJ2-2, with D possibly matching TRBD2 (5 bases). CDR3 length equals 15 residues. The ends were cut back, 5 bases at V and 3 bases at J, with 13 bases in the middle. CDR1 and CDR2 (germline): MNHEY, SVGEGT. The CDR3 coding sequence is TGTGCCAGCAGTCACGATTACGGGGACACCGGGGAGCTGTTTTTT. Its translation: CASSHDYGDTGELFF.

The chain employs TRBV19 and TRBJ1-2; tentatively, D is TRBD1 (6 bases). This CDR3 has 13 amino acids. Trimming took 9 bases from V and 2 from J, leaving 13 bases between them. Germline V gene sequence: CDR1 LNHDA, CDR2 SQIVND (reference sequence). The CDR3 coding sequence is TGTGCCAGCAGACAGGATTCGAACTATGGCTACACCTTC. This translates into CASRQDSNYGYTF.

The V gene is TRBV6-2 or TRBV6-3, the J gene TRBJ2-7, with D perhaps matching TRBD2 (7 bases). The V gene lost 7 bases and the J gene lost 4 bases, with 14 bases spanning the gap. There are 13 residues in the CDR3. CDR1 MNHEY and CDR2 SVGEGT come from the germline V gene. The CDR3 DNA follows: TGTGCCAGCACCAAGGGGGGGCAATACGAGCAGTACTTC. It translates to CASTKGGQYEQYF.

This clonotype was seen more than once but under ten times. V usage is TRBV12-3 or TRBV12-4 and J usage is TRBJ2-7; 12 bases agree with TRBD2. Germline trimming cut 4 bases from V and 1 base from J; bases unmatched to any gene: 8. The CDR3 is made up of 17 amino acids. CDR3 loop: CASSSITTSGGSYEQYF. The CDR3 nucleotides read TGTGCCAGCAGTTCAATCACGACTAGCGGGGGTTCCTACGAGCAGTACTTC.

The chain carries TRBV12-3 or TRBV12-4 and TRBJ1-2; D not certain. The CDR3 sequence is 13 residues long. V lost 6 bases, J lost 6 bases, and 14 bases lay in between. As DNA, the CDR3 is TGTGCCAGCAGGCCCTCGGGAAGCGATGGCTACACCTTC. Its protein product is CASRPSGSDGYTF.

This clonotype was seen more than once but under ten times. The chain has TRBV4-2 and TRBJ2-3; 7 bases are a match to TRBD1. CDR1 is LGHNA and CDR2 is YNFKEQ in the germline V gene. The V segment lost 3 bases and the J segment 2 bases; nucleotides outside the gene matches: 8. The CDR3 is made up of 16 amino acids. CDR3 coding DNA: TGTGCCAGCAGCCATGGGACAGTCACCTCCACAGATACGCAGTATTTT. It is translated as CASSHGTVTSTDTQYF.

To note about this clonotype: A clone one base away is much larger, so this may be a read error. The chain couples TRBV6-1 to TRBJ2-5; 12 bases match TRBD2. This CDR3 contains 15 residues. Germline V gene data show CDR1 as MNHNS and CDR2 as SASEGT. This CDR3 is CASSKASGGAETQYF. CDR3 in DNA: TGTGCCAGCAGTAAAGCTAGCGGGGGGGCAGAGACCCAGTACTTC.

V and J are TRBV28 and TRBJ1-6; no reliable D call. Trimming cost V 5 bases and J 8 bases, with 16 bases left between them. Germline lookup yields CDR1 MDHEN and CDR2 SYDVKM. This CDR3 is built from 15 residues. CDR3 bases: TGTGCCAGCAGTGAAAGGACTCCTCTTGATTCACCCCTCCACTTT. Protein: CASSERTPLDSPLHF.

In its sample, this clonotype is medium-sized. In nucleotides, the CDR3 is TGTGCCAGCCGAACCAATCTCCCCCAGGGGCTCTATGGCTACACCTTC. Encoded protein: CASRTNLPQGLYGYTF. The V gene is TRBV19, the J gene TRBJ1-2, with a tentative D call TRBD1 (6 bases). CDR1 is LNHDA and CDR2 is SQIVND in the germline V gene (reference sequence). Trimming shortened V by 9 bases and J by 4 bases, and 24 bases separated the two germline ends. The CDR3 length is 16 residues.

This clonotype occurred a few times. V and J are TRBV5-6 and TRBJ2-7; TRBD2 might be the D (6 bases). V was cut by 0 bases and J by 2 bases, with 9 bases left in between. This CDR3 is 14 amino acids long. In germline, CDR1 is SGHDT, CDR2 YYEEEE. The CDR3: CASSLAGRPYEQYF. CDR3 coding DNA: TGTGCCAGCAGCTTGGCGGGGAGGCCCTACGAGCAGTACTTC.

The CDR3 coding sequence is TGTGCCAGCAGCTTGTCACAGGGGGCGCTTAATGAGCAGTTCTTC. Residues: CASSLSQGALNEQFF. This rearrangement joins TRBV5-4 to TRBJ2-1, with 9 bases aligning to TRBD1. The CDR3 extends over 15 amino acids. From germline, CDR1 is SGHNT and CDR2 YYREEE (reference sequence). Losses at the gene ends were 1 base for V and 7 bases for J; bases not matched to a gene: 6.

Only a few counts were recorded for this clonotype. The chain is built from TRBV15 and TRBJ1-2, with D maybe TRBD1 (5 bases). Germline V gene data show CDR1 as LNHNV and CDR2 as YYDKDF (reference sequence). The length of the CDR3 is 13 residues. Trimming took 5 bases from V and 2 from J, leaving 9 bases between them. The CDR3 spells CATSQDRNYGYTF. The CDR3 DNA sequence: TGTGCCACCAGCCAAGACAGAAACTATGGCTACACCTTC.